The next 26 T cell receptor beta chains were all read from a single sample in a study of cytomegalovirus exposure and HLA in healthy donors. Both 60 Vbeta primers and 13 Jbeta primers went into the PCR. The protocol was immunoSEQ multiplex PCR, while the TCRdb copy is restricted to in-frame clones and leaves out a portion. The data contain about 200,000 clones, 86% of them singletons. The sample was PBMCs. Receptors were obtained from a young woman in good health and CMV-seronegative.

The rearrangement uses TRBV27 and TRBJ1-3; 7 bases fit TRBD1. Per germline, CDR1 MNHEY and CDR2 SMNVEV (reference sequence). The V gene end was trimmed by 5 bases and the J gene end by 0 bases; junction bases not matched to a gene: 7. The CDR3 is 16 amino acids. The CDR3 DNA sequence: TGTGCCAGCAGTCTGGGGACAGATTCCTCTGGAAACACCATATATTTT. This sequence encodes CASSLGTDSSGNTIYF.

This clone has just one count. The chain employs TRBV11-2 and TRBJ2-3, with D maybe TRBD2 (5 bases). Germline lookup yields CDR1 SGHAT and CDR2 FQNNGV. This CDR3 comprises 15 residues. V gave up 5 bases and J gave up 6 bases, with 18 bases separating them. CDR3 nucleotide sequence: TGTGCCAGCAGCATACTGTTAGCGAGACTTGATACGCAGTATTTT. Translating it yields CASSILLARLDTQYF.

The table lists this clone with a few counts. This chain connects TRBV7-2 to TRBJ1-1; D is perhaps TRBD1 (5 bases). In germline, CDR1 is SGHTA, CDR2 FQGNSA. This CDR3 region has 13 residues. Deletions cut 5 bases from V and 5 bases from J, with 12 bases between. The CDR3 region is CASSQQADTEAFF. CDR3 DNA sequence: TGTGCCAGCAGCCAACAGGCGGATACTGAAGCTTTCTTT.

The chain uses TRBV28 and TRBJ2-7; TRBD2 matches 12 bases. In germline, CDR1 is MDHEN, CDR2 SYDVKM. The V and J ends lost 4 bases and 8 bases, in that order; junction bases with no gene match: 15. The CDR3 totals 17 residues. The CDR3 spells CASSSGRLAGETRKQYF. The CDR3, as DNA: TGTGCCAGCAGTTCCGGGCGACTAGCGGGAGAAACAAGGAAGCAGTACTTC.

The chain recombines TRBV7-9 with TRBJ2-7; TRBD2 aligns across 10 bases. Trimming removed 7 bases from V and 5 bases from J; junction bases left unmatched: 8. Germline V CDR1 and CDR2: SEHNR, FQNEAQ (reference sequence). This CDR3 is 14 amino acids long. The CDR3 nucleotides are TGTGCCAGCATTCTAGCGGGAGTAGACAACGAGCAGTACTTC. Its translation is CASILAGVDNEQYF.

The V call is TRBV6-1, the J call TRBJ1-5; D is undetermined. The length of the CDR3 is 13 residues. The V gene's germline CDR1 is MNHNS and CDR2 SASEGT. The V and J ends lost 5 bases and 5 bases respectively, with 10 bases between them. In DNA form, the CDR3 reads TGTGCCAGCAGTCCGCGGTGGGATCAGCCCCAGCATTTT. Encoded protein: CASSPRWDQPQHF.

This clone has just a few counts. This chain joins TRBV4-2 and TRBJ1-2; D perhaps matches TRBD1 (6 bases). Trimming removed 1 base at V and 4 bases at J, with 13 bases between. Germline values: CDR1 LGHNA, CDR2 YNFKEQ. The CDR3 runs to 15 residues. Here the CDR3 DNA reads TGTGCCAGCAGCCAAGTAACGGGGGGCCCCTATGGCTACACCTTC. It is translated as CASSQVTGGPYGYTF.

This clone was observed a single time. This chain links TRBV29-1 with TRBJ1-1; D is perhaps TRBD1 (5 bases). Trimming took 7 bases from V and 1 from J, leaving 13 bases between them. Germline CDR1 reads SQVTM; CDR2 reads ANQGSEA. The CDR3 is 13 amino acids. CDR3 in DNA: TGCAGCGCCCAACAGGACGGGAACACTGAAGCTTTCTTT. The encoded protein is CSAQQDGNTEAFF. Full variable domain (outside the CDR3, taken from reference TRBV29-1 and TRBJ1-1): SAVISQKPSRDICQRGTSLTIQCQVDSQVTMMFWYRQQPGQSLTLIATANQGSEATYESGFVIDKFPISRPNLTFSTLTVSNMSPEDSSIYLCSAQQDGNTEAFFGQGTRLTVV.

The table lists this clone with a few counts. This chain joins TRBV7-8 and TRBJ2-5; D is perhaps TRBD2 (5 bases). The J call may be faulty, since TRBJ2-7 better matches the DNA end. Germline lookup yields CDR1 SGHVS and CDR2 FQNEAQ. The CDR3 length is 14 residues. The CDR3: CASSPAGISYEQYF. The CDR3 bases are TGTGCCAGCAGCCCCGCCGGGATTTCCTACGAGCAGTACTTC.

This chain connects TRBV11-3 to TRBJ2-2; unclear D gene. The CDR3 covers 14 residues. Trimming took off 1 base at V and 5 bases at J, with 8 bases between the two ends. Germline V lookup: CDR1 SGHNT, CDR2 YENEEA. In nucleotides, the CDR3 is TGTGCCAGCAGCTTAGGACGGAGTACCGGGGAGCTGTTTTTT. Amino acids: CASSLGRSTGELFF.

The chain is built from TRBV29-1 and TRBJ1-2, with TRBD1 as a possible D gene (5 bases). Germline V gives CDR1 SQVTM, CDR2 ANQGSEA. CDR3 length equals 8 residues. The V end lost 3 bases, the J end lost 13 bases, and 6 bases lay between the germline ends. CDR3 region: CSVEGGTF. CDR3 nucleotides: TGCAGCGTTGAGGGGGGCACCTTC.

The chain recombines TRBV9 with TRBJ1-5; tentative D call: TRBD1 (6 bases). Trimming removed 3 bases at V and 3 bases at J, with 10 bases between. Looked up from germline, CDR1 is SGDLS and CDR2 is YYNGEE. The CDR3 is 14 residues long. DNA of the CDR3: TGTGCCAGCAGCGAAACAGGGTACAATCAGCCCCAGCATTTT. Translation gives CASSETGYNQPQHF.

This sequence joins TRBV27 and TRBJ2-1, with 8 bases that match TRBD1. Germline V gene data show CDR1 as MNHEY and CDR2 as SMNVEV (reference sequence). This CDR3 comprises 14 residues. Trimming removed 5 bases from V and 3 bases from J; junction bases left unmatched: 3. The CDR3: CASSQGQGYNEQFF. DNA for the CDR3: TGTGCCAGCAGTCAAGGACAGGGCTACAATGAGCAGTTCTTC.

This chain links TRBV5-6 with TRBJ2-7; 10 bases agree with TRBD1. Germline-derived CDR1 and CDR2 are SGHDT and YYEEEE. There are 14 residues in the CDR3. Losses at the gene ends were 3 bases for V and 6 bases for J; bases not matched to a gene: 6. In nucleotides, the CDR3 is TGTGCCAGCAGCTCCGGGACAGGGGTTTTCGAGCAGTACTTC. This translates into CASSSGTGVFEQYF.

CDR3 amino acids: CASSPFSGQSGGYTF. Written as DNA, the CDR3 is TGTGCCAGCTCACCGTTTTCGGGACAATCTGGGGGCTACACCTTC. The chain joins TRBV18 to TRBJ1-2, with a possible D match to TRBD1 (6 bases). This CDR3 contains 15 residues. The germline V and J ends were trimmed by 3 bases and 8 bases, with 19 bases remaining between them. Germline values: CDR1 KGHSH, CDR2 LQKENI.

The chain uses TRBV7-9 and TRBJ2-1, with a weak D call TRBD1 (6 bases). The CDR3 runs 12 residues. Germline V lookup: CDR1 SEHNR, CDR2 FQNEAQ (reference sequence). The germline V and J ends were trimmed by 5 bases and 7 bases, with 9 bases remaining between them. The CDR3 DNA is TGTGCCAGCAGCCAACAGGGAAATGAGCAGTTCTTC. Translated: CASSQQGNEQFF.

The V gene is TRBV9, the J gene TRBJ1-2; the match to TRBD1 covers 7 bases. The germline V gene has CDR1 SGDLS and CDR2 YYNGEE. The junction had 6 bases not matched to a gene; V was cut back by 4 bases and J by 0 bases. This CDR3 comprises 15 residues. The CDR3 loop reads CASSQGQAPNYGYTF. The CDR3 coding sequence is TGTGCCAGCAGCCAAGGACAGGCTCCTAACTATGGCTACACCTTC.

The rearrangement links TRBV27 to TRBJ2-1; the D is unclear. Germline V gene lookup returns CDR1 MNHEY and CDR2 SMNVEV (reference sequence). Trimming shortened V by 10 bases and J by 2 bases, and 15 bases separated the two germline ends. This CDR3 is built from 14 residues. The CDR3 coding sequence is TGTGCCACCCGTACAACATTGCCCTACAATGAGCAGTTCTTC. Amino acids: CATRTTLPYNEQFF.

This clone turned up a few times. This chain links TRBV19 with TRBJ1-2, with 7 bases that match TRBD1. The CDR3 has 14 residues. The J segment lost 4 bases and the V segment lost 5 bases, leaving 7 bases of the junction unmatched. Germline CDR1 LNHDA, CDR2 SQIVND (reference sequence). CDR3 sequence reads: CASSPQTGTYGYTF. CDR3 in DNA: TGTGCCAGTAGTCCCCAGACAGGGACCTATGGCTACACCTTC.

This clone was recorded a few times. The rearrangement links TRBV28 to TRBJ2-1; 10 nucleotides line up with TRBD2. The CDR3 sequence is 15 residues long. From germline, CDR1 is MDHEN and CDR2 SYDVKM. V was clipped by 6 bases and J by 1 base; unmatched bases: 3. The CDR3 protein is CASRTLAGSYNEQFF. The DNA of the CDR3 is TGTGCCAGCAGAACACTAGCGGGATCCTACAATGAGCAGTTCTTC.

This chain uses TRBV6-5 with TRBJ2-1; 10 nucleotides align to TRBD2. The CDR3 extends over 14 amino acids. V was clipped by 5 bases and J by 9 bases; unmatched bases: 7. CDR1 MNHEY and CDR2 SVGAGI come from the germline V gene. CDR3 sequence reads: CASSRTSGSFEQFF. As DNA, the CDR3 is TGTGCCAGCAGTCGGACTAGCGGATCTTTTGAGCAGTTCTTC.

J is TRBJ2-1 and V is TRBV28, with 7 bases identical to TRBD2. This CDR3 is built from 17 residues. The germline gives CDR1 MDHEN, CDR2 SYDVKM. J gave up 4 bases and V 4 bases, and 13 bases lay outside the gene matches. The CDR3 reads CASSYSRAGAPYNEQFF. CDR3 bases: TGTGCCAGCAGTTACTCCCGGGCGGGAGCCCCTTACAATGAGCAGTTCTTC.

The chain has TRBV7-9 and TRBJ2-7; TRBD2 agrees at 7 bases. Germline trimming cut 3 bases from V and 5 bases from J; bases unmatched to any gene: 10. CDR1 is SEHNR and CDR2 is FQNEAQ in the germline V gene (reference sequence). The CDR3 runs to 15 residues. The DNA for the CDR3 is TGTGCCAGCAGCTTCAACCCCGCGGGAGAGAACGAGCAGTACTTC. It specifies CASSFNPAGENEQYF.

The CDR3 DNA sequence: TGTGCCAGCAGCTTAGGGACAGGGGGAAAACTGTTTTTT. This codes for CASSLGTGGKLFF. The rearrangement joins TRBV7-2 to TRBJ1-4; 10 nucleotides agree with TRBD1. The ends lost 1 base at V and 10 bases at J; junction bases unmatched: 0. This CDR3 comprises 13 residues. Per germline, CDR1 SGHTA and CDR2 FQGNSA.

The CDR3 DNA reads TGTGCCAGCAGCTTAGGGGGAGCGAACACCGGGGAGCTGTTTTTT. Protein product: CASSLGGANTGELFF. The gene calls are TRBV11-3 and TRBJ2-2, with a weak D call TRBD2 (5 bases). There are 15 residues in the CDR3. V was cut by 1 base and J by 0 bases, with 6 bases left in between. From germline, CDR1 is SGHNT and CDR2 YENEEA.

The J gene is TRBJ1-2, the V gene TRBV2, with 10 bases that match TRBD1. Germline V gene lookup returns CDR1 SNHLY and CDR2 FYNNEI. J gave up 2 bases and V 6 bases, and 6 bases lay outside the gene matches. The CDR3 consists of 15 residues. The CDR3 DNA reads TGTGCCAGCAGCGGACAGGGGGACCCCAACTATGGCTACACCTTC. Its protein is CASSGQGDPNYGYTF.